This TCR beta chain derives from a study of blood T cells in healthy people across ages. Primers used in a second PCR of roughly 7 to 12 cycles were a sample-barcoded 5' primer and a J-beta primer mix. In TCRdb, the 5' RACE reads were re-called with MiXCR into one record per CDR3 protein. The table shows fewer than 1,000,000 distinct CDR3 sequences, with around 43% occurring only once. Study-wide points: Unsorted PBMCs blocked a conclusive comparison of naive and antigen-experienced cells. The recorded TCR beta diversity per million T cells decreased in a roughly linear manner with age.

Germline V gene lookup returns CDR1 SGHTA and CDR2 FQGNSA. The CDR3 is made up of 16 amino acids. Trimming at V came to 0 bases and at J to 3 bases, leaving 6 bases not matched to a gene. Isolated PBMCs totaled at least 6 million in each sample. As to this clonotype: Its antigen is currently unknown.

The TCR was taken from a man aged 55-75 years in good health. Sequencing was performed on blood. The chain combines TRBV7-2 with TRBJ2-7; 9 nucleotides match TRBD2. The CDR3 spells CASSLAVAGGIYEQYF. The CDR3, as DNA: TGTGCCAGCAGCTTAGCCGTGGCGGGGGGGATCTACGAGCAGTACTTC.